Included here is one T cell receptor beta chain sequence, with context. The antigen remains unidentified. The data derive from a study of long-term antiretroviral therapy in people with HIV. Background on the study: It was about a decade before the 2015 immediate-ART recommendation that the earliest samples were taken.

General study results and limits: Clones with expansion before ART led the repertoire at all time points. With ART, diversity went up but was still lower than in transplant donor controls.

Germline CDR1 and CDR2: ENHRY and SYGVKD. V was clipped by 10 bases and J by 5 bases, with 17 bases between them. This CDR3 comprises 13 residues. Every single participant having HIV got treatment inside the United States. Survey level was the resolution at which the v3.0 immunoSEQ assay ran. Using immunoSEQ multiplex PCR, the repertoire was profiled, and TCRdb retains in-frame clones only, with some absent. The data show approximately 29,000 clones, 75% to 95% seen once. Source: unsorted PBMCs, taken about 5.5 years after starting antiretroviral therapy. This clonotype was obtained from a woman aged 40 to 55 with HIV. The gene calls are TRBV10-3 and TRBJ2-5; D is ambiguous. The CDR3 sequence is CATTSASTETQYF. CDR3 in DNA: TGTGCCACGACCTCAGCCTCGACGGAGACCCAGTACTTC.